This T cell receptor (beta chain) was sequenced during a study of OX40 agonist ivuxolimab in advanced cancers. On the study more broadly: Anti-PD-1, anti-PD-L1 or anti-CTLA-4 therapy given earlier was allowed, and roughly 40% had some. There were three patients with partial responses, one having hepatocellular carcinoma and two cutaneous melanoma.

The repertoire was sequenced with immunoSEQ multiplex PCR; TCRdb's copy has only in-frame clones and lacks some. The top ten hold roughly 0.7% of the sample, which has tens of thousands of clones, approximately 90% seen once. Trimming cost V 0 bases and J 5 bases, with 5 bases left between them. Looked up from germline, CDR1 is SGHRS and CDR2 is YFSETQ. This CDR3 has 12 amino acids. The clonotype was recovered from an adult with an advanced solid tumor such as melanoma, head and neck, liver or kidney cancer. The genes are TRBV5-1 and TRBJ2-5; weak D call: TRBD1 (5 bases). The sample was CD4+ or CD8+ T cells sorted from blood, taken in a trial of the OX40 agonist ivuxolimab. CDR3 sequence: CASSLEGETQYF. In DNA form, the CDR3 reads TGCGCCAGCAGCTTGGAGGGGGAGACCCAGTACTTC.